A selection of T cell receptor beta chains follows, all from one sample in a study of response to subunit inactivated influenza vaccine. One entry per CDR3 protein, called by TCRdb with MiXCR from the RT-PCR reads. The top ten clones hold approximately 10% of a sample with about 570,000 distinct CDR3 sequences, over 9% of them seen once. These sequences were also reported in another study, on T cells expressing NK-cell markers.

The sample was PBMCs from blood, taken on the day of vaccination. The receptor set was obtained from a man aged 45-60 years who received an inactivated influenza vaccine. CDR3s include the opening cysteine and the closing phenylalanine or tryptophan. A D gene is named only where the DNA matches it firmly. Part of the rows lack a size; the others show once, few, many or a class for expanded clones.

cdr3_nt,cdr3_aa,v_call,clone_size,d_call,j_call
TGTGCCAGCAGCTTAACAGGGGCTTCCGCCGGGGAGCTGTTTTTT,CASSLTGASAGELFF,TRBV5-6,many,TRBD1,TRBJ2-2
TGCGCCAGCAGCGTCGGGACTAGCGGGAGTAGCGAGCAGTACTTC,CASSVGTSGSSEQYF,TRBV5-1,few,TRBD2,TRBJ2-7
TGTGCCAGCAGCCCTCGATGGGGCTCAGATACGCAGTATTTT,CASSPRWGSDTQYF,TRBV9,NA,NA,TRBJ2-3
TGTGCCAGCAGCGTTGGCGGGAGCGTATCCTACGAGCAGTACTTC,CASSVGGSVSYEQYF,TRBV9,NA,TRBD2,TRBJ2-7
TGCAGCGTGAGCCAAGCGGTGGATACGCAGTATTTT,CSVSQAVDTQYF,TRBV29-1,many,NA,TRBJ2-3
TGTGCCAGCAGGGCCAGGGAGGCGAGACCCTACAATGAGCAGTTCTTC,CASRAREARPYNEQFF,TRBV2,few,NA,TRBJ2-1
TGTGCCAGCGGGGACGGAGCTGGAAACACCATATATTTT,CASGDGAGNTIYF,TRBV7-9,few,NA,TRBJ1-3
TGTGCCAGCAGTATCAGACAGCTCTCTTCCTATGGCTACACCTTC,CASSIRQLSSYGYTF,TRBV12-3/TRBV12-4,NA,NA,TRBJ1-2
TGTGCCAGCAAAGAATTCCAGGGCGGGGAGCTGTTTTTT,CASKEFQGGELFF,TRBV12-3/TRBV12-4,few,NA,TRBJ2-2
TGTGCCAGCAGTTTATCCCCGGGAGAGGGAGAGACCCAGTACTTC,CASSLSPGEGETQYF,TRBV27,NA,NA,TRBJ2-5
TGTGCCAGCAGCCAAGATTCCCGGGGGGCCCAACAGTACTTC,CASSQDSRGAQQYF,TRBV4-2,few,NA,TRBJ2-7
TGCAGTGCTAGTCAGGGGGCGGGGTATAGCAATCAGCCCCAGCATTTT,CSASQGAGYSNQPQHF,TRBV20-1,NA,TRBD1,TRBJ1-5
TGTGCCAGCTCAACGGGGGCGGGTCAGCCCCAGCATTTT,CASSTGAGQPQHF,TRBV18,few,NA,TRBJ1-5
TGCGCCAGCAGCCAAGAGGGAAGGGGCCGGGAGCTGTTTTTT,CASSQEGRGRELFF,TRBV4-3,many,NA,TRBJ2-2
TGTGCCAGCAGCTTCAATGAAAAACTGTTTTTT,CASSFNEKLFF,TRBV11-2,many,NA,TRBJ1-4
TGTGCCATCAAGTCCGACAGGGCGGAGAACACCATATATTTT,CAIKSDRAENTIYF,TRBV10-3,NA,TRBD1,TRBJ1-3
TGCGCCAGCAGCGAACTAGCGGCTAGCACAGATACGCAGTATTTT,CASSELAASTDTQYF,TRBV5-1,few,TRBD2,TRBJ2-3